A selection of T cell receptor beta chains follows, all from one sample in a study of blood T cell repertoires in COVID-19. The table came from immunoSEQ multiplex PCR; TCRdb's copy has only in-frame clones and leaves some out. The sample gives around 300,000 clones, over 75% of which show up once; less than 2.5% is in the top ten. The sequenced sample consisted of PBMCs or T cells enriched from blood (not recorded which). The receptors were sampled from a woman aged 18-30 years who had recovered from COVID-19. Each CDR3 is given with its conserved first and last residue. D genes are given only for firm matches. A clone size is listed for some rows: how often the clone was seen (once, few, many), or a class if it is expanded.

-,12,TRBJ1-1,TRBV6-5,-,TGTGCCAGCAGATCGGGGGGGGCTGAAGCTTTCTTT,CASRSGGAEAFF
-,18,TRBJ2-3,TRBV9,TRBD2,TGTGCCAGCAGCTCGAGACGGACTAGCGGGTCTAGCACAGATACGCAGTATTTT,CASSSRRTSGSSTDTQYF
-,12,TRBJ2-5,TRBV12-3/TRBV12-4,-,TGTGCCAGCTCGGACTATGCGGAGACCCAGTACTTC,CASSDYAETQYF
-,13,TRBJ2-7,TRBV5-1,TRBD1,TGCGCCAGCAGCTTGGTCCCGGGACAGGAGCAGTACTTC,CASSLVPGQEQYF
few,15,TRBJ1-1,TRBV18,-,TGTGCCAGCTCACCCCCGGACACCATGAACACTGAAGCTTTCTTT,CASSPPDTMNTEAFF
-,15,TRBJ2-3,TRBV13,TRBD1,TGTGCCAGCAGTGCACCGGGACAGGACCCAGATACGCAGTATTTT,CASSAPGQDPDTQYF
-,15,TRBJ2-3,TRBV6-1,TRBD2,TGTGCCAGCAGTGACCAGCGGGGAAGCACAGATACGCAGTATTTT,CASSDQRGSTDTQYF
-,12,TRBJ1-1,TRBV10-1,-,TGCGCCAGCAGTGCAGGGCTTGCTGAAGCTTTCTTT,CASSAGLAEAFF
-,14,TRBJ1-2,TRBV5-1,TRBD1,TGCGCCAGCAACGGACAGGGAGGCGACTATGGCTACACCTTC,CASNGQGGDYGYTF
-,17,TRBJ2-3,TRBV11-2,TRBD2,TGTGCCAGCAGCCTGGGACTAGCGGGGGGTTACACAGATACGCAGTATTTT,CASSLGLAGGYTDTQYF
-,12,TRBJ1-2,TRBV2,-,TGTGCCAGCAGTGATAGGGGGTACGGCTACACCTTC,CASSDRGYGYTF
-,16,TRBJ1-2,TRBV19,-,TGTGCCAGTAGTATGGGCCGGGACTTTGGGGCCTATGGCTACACCTTC,CASSMGRDFGAYGYTF
-,15,TRBJ1-6,TRBV27,-,TGTGCCAGCAGTTGGGAGAGATCCTATAATTCACCCCTCCACTTT,CASSWERSYNSPLHF
-,15,TRBJ2-1,TRBV10-1,TRBD2,TGCGCCAGCAGCTTTCGGACTAGCGGGGTCAATGAGCAGTTCTTC,CASSFRTSGVNEQFF
-,15,TRBJ2-6,TRBV27,-,TGTGCCAGCAGTTATATTAGCTCTGGGGCCAACGTCCTGACTTTC,CASSYISSGANVLTF
once,16,TRBJ2-3,TRBV5-1,-,TGCGCCAGCAGCTTGGAGGCAGGTGTTCCCCAATCGGCGCAGTATTTT,CASSLEAGVPQSAQYF
-,15,TRBJ2-7,TRBV4-1,TRBD1,TGCGCCAGCACCCAAGGCGGGACAGGGGTCTACGAGCAGTACTTC,CASTQGGTGVYEQYF
-,14,TRBJ2-5,TRBV5-4,-,TGTGCCAGCAGCGGGCTTAGGGGCCAAGAGACCCAGTACTTC,CASSGLRGQETQYF
-,14,TRBJ2-5,TRBV5-1,-,TGCGCCAGCAGCTTGGACCATCTAAGCGGGACCCAGTACTTC,CASSLDHLSGTQYF
-,19,TRBJ1-6,TRBV5-6,-,TGTGCCAGCAGCCGCGGGGCCCAGACCCCTGTCTCCTATAATTCACCCCTCCACTTT,CASSRGAQTPVSYNSPLHF
once,12,TRBJ2-1,TRBV6-4,TRBD1,TGTGCCAGCAGTTCCGAGGACAGGGGGGAGTTCTTC,CASSSEDRGEFF
-,15,TRBJ1-6,TRBV27,TRBD1,TGTGCCAGCAGCCTTCTACAGGGGCATAATTCACCCCTCCACTTT,CASSLLQGHNSPLHF
-,15,TRBJ2-3,TRBV6-2/TRBV6-3,TRBD2,TGTGCCAGCAGTCAATTAGCGGGGGCCGCAGATACGCAGTATTTT,CASSQLAGAADTQYF
-,14,TRBJ1-5,TRBV10-2,-,TGCGCCAGCAGTTCGGGTTTGGGCAATCAGCCCCAGCATTTT,CASSSGLGNQPQHF
few,17,TRBJ1-2,TRBV20-1,-,TGCAGTGCTAGTCTTCCCCCCCGGCAGGGCCTAAACTATGGCTACACCTTC,CSASLPPRQGLNYGYTF
-,16,TRBJ2-5,TRBV3-1/TRBV3-2,-,TGTGCCAGCAGCCAAGAAGTGCAGGGGCGGGAAGAGACCCAGTACTTC,CASSQEVQGREETQYF
-,16,TRBJ2-2,TRBV5-4,TRBD1,TGTGCCAGCAGCCCCGGGACAGTTGGGGGAACCGGGGAGCTGTTTTTT,CASSPGTVGGTGELFF
many,15,TRBJ1-5,TRBV23-1,-,TGCGCCAGCAGTCACGGCAGGGGTAGCAATCAGCCCCAGCATTTT,CASSHGRGSNQPQHF
-,15,TRBJ2-7,TRBV7-2,TRBD1,TGTGCCAGCAGCTGGTTGGGGGACAGGTCCTACGAGCAGTACTTC,CASSWLGDRSYEQYF
-,15,TRBJ2-1,TRBV7-2,TRBD2,TGTGCCAGCAGCTTAGTCGCTAGCGGGGGGAATGAGCAGTTCTTC,CASSLVASGGNEQFF
-,16,TRBJ2-2,TRBV12-5,-,TGTGCTAGTGGTTTTCTCATCACCACAGGGACCGGGGAGCTGTTTTTT,CASGFLITTGTGELFF
-,14,TRBJ2-5,TRBV7-2,-,TGTGCCAGCAGCTTAGACAGGTTACAAGAGACCCAGTACTTC,CASSLDRLQETQYF
-,15,TRBJ1-2,TRBV5-1,TRBD1,TGCGCCAGCAGCACAACAGGGGGGAGTAACTATGGCTACACCTTC,CASSTTGGSNYGYTF
-,14,TRBJ2-7,TRBV5-6,-,TGTGCCAGCAGCCCCTGGGCGTCGGAATACGAGCAGTACTTC,CASSPWASEYEQYF
-,11,TRBJ1-2,TRBV20-1,-,TGCAGTGTCACCTTCAGGGGTGGCTACACCTTC,CSVTFRGGYTF
-,13,TRBJ1-2,TRBV28,-,TGTGCCAGCAGTTCGACAGCTAACTATGGCTACACCTTC,CASSSTANYGYTF
-,14,TRBJ2-1,TRBV30,TRBD1,TGTGCCTGGAGTTTCCGGGACAGGGGTTATGAGCAGTTCTTC,CAWSFRDRGYEQFF
-,14,TRBJ2-1,TRBV6-5,-,TGTGCCAGCAGCTGGGCGGACAGCTACAATGAGCAGTTCTTC,CASSWADSYNEQFF
-,13,TRBJ1-2,TRBV7-2,-,TGTGCCAGCAGCTTAGAACGGGGGGTGGGCTACACCTTC,CASSLERGVGYTF
-,14,TRBJ1-6,TRBV7-9,-,TGTGCCAGCAGCTTCGACAACGATAATTCACCCCTCCACTTT,CASSFDNDNSPLHF
-,18,TRBJ2-3,TRBV7-3,TRBD2,TGTGCCAGCAGCTTATCCGCACTAGCGGGGGGTACCACAGATACGCAGTATTTT,CASSLSALAGGTTDTQYF
-,14,TRBJ1-6,TRBV27,TRBD1,TGTGCCAGCAGTCAAGACAGGGTCCTTTCACCCCTCCACTTT,CASSQDRVLSPLHF
-,15,TRBJ1-6,TRBV6-5,-,TGTGCCAGCAGTTATACGACAGGACGAAATTCACCCCTCCACTTT,CASSYTTGRNSPLHF
-,15,TRBJ2-2,TRBV7-7,-,TGTGCTAGCAGCTCGTCAGGGACGAACACCGGGGAGCTGTTTTTT,CASSSSGTNTGELFF
-,11,TRBJ2-1,TRBV11-2,-,TGTGCCAGCAGCTTTGCGGGGGAGCAGTTCTTC,CASSFAGEQFF
once,13,TRBJ1-2,TRBV14,-,TGTGCCAGCAACCGGGGGGCCGGGAATGGCTACACCTTC,CASNRGAGNGYTF
-,15,TRBJ1-2,TRBV7-2,-,TGTGCCAGCAGCTTAGGACCTACCGGGGACTATGGCTACACCTTC,CASSLGPTGDYGYTF
-,16,TRBJ2-2,TRBV11-2,TRBD1,TGTGCCAGCGGGCTGGGACAGTTAGGTCCCCACGGGGAGCTGTTTTTT,CASGLGQLGPHGELFF
-,11,TRBJ1-4,TRBV19,-,TGTGCCAGTAGTATCCGTGAAAAACTGTTTTTT,CASSIREKLFF
-,16,TRBJ2-1,TRBV11-2,TRBD2,TGTGCCAGCCGGACTAGCGGGGGCCCTACCTACAATGAGCAGTTCTTC,CASRTSGGPTYNEQFF
-,11,TRBJ2-1,TRBV6-5,-,TGTGCCAGCAGTTACCATTCCGAGCAGTTCTTC,CASSYHSEQFF
-,17,TRBJ2-5,TRBV11-3,TRBD2,TGTGCCAGCAGCTTGGGCCAGGGGACTAGCGGGGGAGAGACCCAGTACTTC,CASSLGQGTSGGETQYF
-,13,TRBJ1-2,TRBV12-3/TRBV12-4,-,TGTGCCAGCAGTTTAGGGACAGCTTCCAGCTACACCTTC,CASSLGTASSYTF